This TCR beta chain was recovered during a study of blood T cell repertoires in COVID-19. In the study overall: Samples taken during acute and convalescent COVID-19 were collected in the United States, Italy and Spain. Sources were T cells, B-cell-depleted T cells, or PBMCs; the material itself was cDNA or gDNA.

Germline CDR1 and CDR2: SNHLY and FYNNEI. V was pared by 0 bases and J by 6 bases, with 18 bases between. The CDR3 spans 17 residues. In the source study's methods: For nucleated cells, counts were estimated from reference gene primer amplification. Using immunoSEQ multiplex PCR, the repertoire was profiled, and TCRdb retains in-frame clones only, with some absent. V, J and clone size were drawn from that table, and D and trimming were deduced from the DNA. The table includes under 300,000 clones, 84% detected once. The sequence was obtained from a man in his forties who had recovered from COVID-19. The rearrangement uses TRBV2 and TRBJ2-4; D gene unclear. The sample was peripheral blood. The CDR3 coding sequence is TGTGCCAGCAGTGAAGCGCTTCAGGATTCGATAAGAAACATTCAGTACTTC. Translated: CASSEALQDSIRNIQYF.